Each of the 8 T cell receptor beta chains below was sequenced from the same sample in a study of cytomegalovirus exposure and HLA in healthy donors. The primer mix had 60 Vbeta and 13 Jbeta primers. Clones were read by immunoSEQ multiplex PCR, and TCRdb kept only the in-frame ones, dropping some. The profile shows about 67,000 clones, approximately 71% of them singletons. The sequencing input was PBMCs. The receptors originated from a woman aged 25 to 39 in good health and CMV-seronegative.

The gene calls are TRBV7-8 and TRBJ2-7; a weak D match, TRBD1 (6 bases). Trimming cost V 6 bases and J 7 bases, with 16 bases left between them. This CDR3 is 13 amino acids long. CDR1 is SGHVS and CDR2 is FQNEAQ in the germline V gene. The CDR3 nucleotides read TGTGCCAGCAGTTACGGACAGAGCCGAGAGCAGTACTTC. Its protein is CASSYGQSREQYF.

The J gene is TRBJ2-5, the V gene TRBV7-6; unclear D gene. The tail of the sequence fits TRBJ2-7 better, so the J call may be wrong. Germline assignment: CDR1 SGHVS and CDR2 FNYEAQ. The CDR3 runs to 15 residues. The CDR3 DNA reads as TGTGCCAGCAGCTTAGAAGCACGAAACTCCTACGAGCAGTACTTC. It is translated as CASSLEARNSYEQYF.

The chain joins TRBV14 to TRBJ1-1; D is ambiguous. This CDR3 is 13 amino acids long. Between the trimmed V and J ends, which lost 0 bases and 5 bases, there was a span of 7 bases. Germline CDR1 SGHDN, CDR2 FVKESK. The CDR3 sequence is CASSQDWATEAFF. In nucleotides, the CDR3 is TGTGCCAGCAGCCAAGATTGGGCGACTGAAGCTTTCTTT.

This chain links TRBV7-9 with TRBJ1-2; D possibly corresponds to TRBD1 (5 bases). Germline values: CDR1 SEHNR, CDR2 FQNEAQ (reference sequence). This CDR3 contains 13 residues. With 5 bases removed from V and 6 bases from J, the gap between germline ends came to 13 bases. CDR3 nucleotide sequence: TGTGCCAGCAGCCCCGCAGGGCGGAATGGCTACACCTTC. Protein: CASSPAGRNGYTF.

This rearrangement joins TRBV7-9 to TRBJ2-7, with D maybe TRBD1 (6 bases). V lost 5 bases to trimming and J lost 9 bases, with 20 bases between them. Germline CDR1 is SEHNR and CDR2 is FQNEAQ (reference sequence). The CDR3 is 14 amino acids. CDR3: CASSLSDRKETQYF. CDR3 in DNA: TGTGCCAGCAGCCTATCAGACAGGAAAGAGACGCAGTACTTC. The variable domain in full, with the rest retrieved from reference TRBV7-9 and TRBJ2-7, is DTGVSQNPRHKITKRGQNVTFRCDPISEHNRLYWYRQTLGQGPEFLTYFQNEAQLEKSRLLSDRFSAERPKGSFSTLEIQRTEQGDSAMYLCASSLSDRKETQYFGPGTRLTVT.

V usage is TRBV4-3 and J usage is TRBJ2-1, with TRBD2 identical over 8 bases. V was clipped by 1 base and J by 8 bases; unmatched bases: 4. Germline V lookup: CDR1 LGHNA, CDR2 YSLEER. CDR3 length: 14 amino acids. The CDR3 reads CASSQGTSIYEQFF. The CDR3 DNA sequence: TGCGCCAGCAGCCAAGGGACTAGCATCTATGAGCAGTTCTTC.

The gene calls are TRBV15 and TRBJ1-5, with D unclear. This CDR3 comprises 16 residues. V dropped 4 bases and J dropped 2 bases, with 15 bases sitting between them. Per the germline V gene, CDR1 is LNHNV and CDR2 is YYDKDF (reference sequence). CDR3: CATSTGLTGGNQPQHF. CDR3 DNA: TGTGCCACCAGCACCGGACTCACCGGGGGCAATCAGCCCCAGCATTTT. Full variable domain (missing parts from reference TRBV15 and TRBJ1-5): DAMVIQNPRYQVTQFGKPVTLSCSQTLNHNVMYWYQQKSSQAPKLLFHYYDKDFNNEADTPDNFQSRRPNTSFCFLDIRSPGLGDTAMYLCATSTGLTGGNQPQHFGDGTRLSIL.

The chain couples TRBV5-8 to TRBJ2-5; no clear D gene. The CDR3 length is 15 residues. Trimming took off 1 base at V and 5 bases at J, with 15 bases between the two ends. Germline CDR1 and CDR2: SGHTS and YDEGEE. As DNA, the CDR3 is TGTGCCAGCAGCTTGTCGGATCAATACGGGGAGACCCAGTACTTC. Amino acid sequence: CASSLSDQYGETQYF. Filled out from reference TRBV5-8 and TRBJ2-5, the complete variable domain reads EAGVTQSPTHLIKTRGQQATLRCSPISGHTSVYWYQQALGLGLQFLLWYDEGEERNRGNFPPRFSGRQFPNYSSELNVNALELEDSALYLCASSLSDQYGETQYFGPGTRLLVL.